This TCR beta chain was sequenced in a study of CD8 T cells in Susac syndrome. With random hexamers, reverse transcription was performed on roughly 0.5 to 1 ug of RNA. TCRdb passed the immunoSEQ multiplex PCR reads through MiXCR, listing each CDR3 protein once. The sample consists of over 150,000 distinct CDR3 sequences, approximately 93% of them appearing once. From germline, CDR1 is SQVTM and CDR2 ANQGSEA. This CDR3 contains 12 residues. Trimming removed 2 bases at V and 2 bases at J, with 5 bases between. The rearrangement links TRBV29-1 to TRBJ2-3; D call uncertain. The specimen was CD4+ T cells from PBMCs. This receptor was identified in a human donor with multiple sclerosis. As DNA, the CDR3 is TGCAGCGTTGAACGCGTCACAGATACGCAGTATTTT. Encoded protein: CSVERVTDTQYF.